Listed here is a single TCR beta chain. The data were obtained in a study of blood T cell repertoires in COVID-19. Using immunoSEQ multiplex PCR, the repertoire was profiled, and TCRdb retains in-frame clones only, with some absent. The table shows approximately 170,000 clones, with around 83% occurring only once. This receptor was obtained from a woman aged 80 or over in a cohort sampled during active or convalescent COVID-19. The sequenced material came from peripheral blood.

As DNA, the CDR3 is TGCAGTGCTAGAGCAAGCGTCGAGCAGTACTTC. Amino acid sequence: CSARASVEQYF. V is TRBV20-1 and J is TRBJ2-7; D ambiguous. V lost 1 base to trimming and J lost 6 bases, with 7 bases between them. Germline V lookup: CDR1 DFQATT, CDR2 SNEGSKA (reference sequence). The CDR3 has 11 residues.